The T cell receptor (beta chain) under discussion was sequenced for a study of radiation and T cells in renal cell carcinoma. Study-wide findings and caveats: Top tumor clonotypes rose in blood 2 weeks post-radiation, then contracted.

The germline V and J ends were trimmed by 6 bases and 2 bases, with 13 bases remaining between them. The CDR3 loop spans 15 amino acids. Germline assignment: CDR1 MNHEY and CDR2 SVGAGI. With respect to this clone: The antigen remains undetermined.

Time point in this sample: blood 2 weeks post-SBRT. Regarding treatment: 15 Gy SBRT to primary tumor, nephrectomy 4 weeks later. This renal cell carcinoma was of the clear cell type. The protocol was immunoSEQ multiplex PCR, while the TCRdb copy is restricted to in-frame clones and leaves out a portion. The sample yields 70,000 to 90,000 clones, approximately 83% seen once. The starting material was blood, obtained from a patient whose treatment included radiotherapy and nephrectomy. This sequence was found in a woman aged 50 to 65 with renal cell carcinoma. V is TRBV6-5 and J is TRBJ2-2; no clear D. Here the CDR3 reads CASRIHGSNTGELFF. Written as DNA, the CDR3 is TGTGCCAGCAGAATCCACGGGTCAAACACCGGGGAGCTGTTTTTT.